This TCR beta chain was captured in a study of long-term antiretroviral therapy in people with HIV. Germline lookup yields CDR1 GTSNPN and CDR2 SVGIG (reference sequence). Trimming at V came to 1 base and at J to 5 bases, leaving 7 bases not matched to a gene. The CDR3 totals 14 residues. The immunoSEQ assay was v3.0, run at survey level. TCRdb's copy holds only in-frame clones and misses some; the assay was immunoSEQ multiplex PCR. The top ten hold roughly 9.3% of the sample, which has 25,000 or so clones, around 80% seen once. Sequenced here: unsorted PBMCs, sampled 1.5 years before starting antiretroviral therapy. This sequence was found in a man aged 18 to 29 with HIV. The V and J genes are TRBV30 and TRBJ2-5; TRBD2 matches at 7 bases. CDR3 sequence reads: CAWSATSPRETQYF. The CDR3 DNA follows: TGTGCCTGGAGTGCGACTAGCCCGCGGGAGACCCAGTACTTC.